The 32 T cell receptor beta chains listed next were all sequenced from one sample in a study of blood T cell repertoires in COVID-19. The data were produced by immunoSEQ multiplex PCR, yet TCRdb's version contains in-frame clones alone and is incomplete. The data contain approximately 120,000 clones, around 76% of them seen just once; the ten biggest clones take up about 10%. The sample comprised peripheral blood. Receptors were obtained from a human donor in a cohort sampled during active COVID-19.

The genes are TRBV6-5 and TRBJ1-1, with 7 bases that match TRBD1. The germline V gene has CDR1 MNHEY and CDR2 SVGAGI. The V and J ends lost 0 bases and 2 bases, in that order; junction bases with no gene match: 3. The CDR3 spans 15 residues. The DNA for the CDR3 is TGTGCCAGCAGTTACTCGCCAGGGGGTAACACTGAAGCTTTCTTT. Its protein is CASSYSPGGNTEAFF.

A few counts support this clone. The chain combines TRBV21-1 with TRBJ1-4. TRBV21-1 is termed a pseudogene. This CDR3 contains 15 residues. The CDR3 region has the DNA TGTGCCAGCAGCAACGACGGCCGGCGGAATGAAAAACTGTTTTTT. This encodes CASSNDGRRNEKLFF.

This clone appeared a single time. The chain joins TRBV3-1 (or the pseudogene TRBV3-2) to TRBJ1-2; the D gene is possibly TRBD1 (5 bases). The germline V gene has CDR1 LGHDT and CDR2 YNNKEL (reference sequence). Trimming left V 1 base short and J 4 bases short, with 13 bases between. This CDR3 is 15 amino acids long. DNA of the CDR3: TGTGCCAGCAGCCAAGGAGGGACTGCACGCTATGGCTACACCTTC. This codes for CASSQGGTARYGYTF.

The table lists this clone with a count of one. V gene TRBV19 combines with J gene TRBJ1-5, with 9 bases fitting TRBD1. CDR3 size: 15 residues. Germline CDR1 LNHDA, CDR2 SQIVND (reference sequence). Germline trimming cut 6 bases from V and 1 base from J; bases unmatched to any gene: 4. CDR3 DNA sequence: TGTGCCAGTAGATGGGACAGGGAAAGCAATCAGCCCCAGCATTTT. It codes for CASRWDRESNQPQHF.

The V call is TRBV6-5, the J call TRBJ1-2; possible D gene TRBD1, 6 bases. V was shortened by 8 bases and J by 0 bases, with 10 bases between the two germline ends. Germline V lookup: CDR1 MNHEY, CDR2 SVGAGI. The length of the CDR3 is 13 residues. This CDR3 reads CASQDRANYGYTF. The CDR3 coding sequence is TGTGCCAGCCAGGACAGAGCTAACTATGGCTACACCTTC.

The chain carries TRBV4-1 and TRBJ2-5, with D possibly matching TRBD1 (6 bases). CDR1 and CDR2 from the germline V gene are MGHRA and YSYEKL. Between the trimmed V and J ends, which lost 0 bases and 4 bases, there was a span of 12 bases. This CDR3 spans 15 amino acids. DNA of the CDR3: TGCGCCAGCAGCCAAGATCGGCAGGGGCTAGAGACCCAGTACTTC. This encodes CASSQDRQGLETQYF.

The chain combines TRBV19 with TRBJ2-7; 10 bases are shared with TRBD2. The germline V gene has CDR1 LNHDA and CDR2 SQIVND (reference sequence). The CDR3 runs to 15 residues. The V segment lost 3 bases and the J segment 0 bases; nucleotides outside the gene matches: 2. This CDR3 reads CASSMASGGSYEQYF. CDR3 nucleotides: TGTGCCAGTAGTATGGCTAGCGGGGGCTCCTACGAGCAGTACTTC.

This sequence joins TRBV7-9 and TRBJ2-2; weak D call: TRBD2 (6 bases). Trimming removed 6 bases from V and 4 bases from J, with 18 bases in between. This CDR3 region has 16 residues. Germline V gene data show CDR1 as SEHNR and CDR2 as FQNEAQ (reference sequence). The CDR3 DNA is TGTGCCAGCAGGTTACCAGGGCAGGGACTCACCGGGGAGCTGTTTTTT. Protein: CASRLPGQGLTGELFF.

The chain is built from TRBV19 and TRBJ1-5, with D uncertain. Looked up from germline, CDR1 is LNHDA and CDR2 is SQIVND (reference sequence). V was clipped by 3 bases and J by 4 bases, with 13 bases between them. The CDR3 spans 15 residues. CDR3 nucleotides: TGTGCCAGTAGTATGGGCGTTCCCAGGAATCAGCCCCAGCATTTT. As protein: CASSMGVPRNQPQHF.

Here the CDR3 reads CASSGGGLNTEAFF. The DNA for the CDR3 is TGTGCCAGCAGCGGCGGGGGGCTGAACACTGAAGCTTTCTTT. The gene calls are TRBV5-6 and TRBJ1-1; a weak D match, TRBD1 (6 bases). The germline V gene has CDR1 SGHDT and CDR2 YYEEEE. This CDR3 is built from 14 residues. Trimming removed 4 bases at V and 0 bases at J, with 10 bases between. Based on the CDR3 plus reference TRBV5-6 and TRBJ1-1, the full variable domain is DAGVTQSPTHLIKTRGQQVTLRCSPKSGHDTVSWYQQALGQGPQFIFQYYEEEERQRGNFPDRFSGHQFPNYSSELNVNALLLGDSALYLCASSGGGLNTEAFFGQGTRLTVV.

As DNA, the CDR3 is TGTGCCTGGAGTGTGAAGGGAGGTGGAAACACCATATATTTT. This sequence encodes CAWSVKGGGNTIYF. The rearrangement uses TRBV30 and TRBJ1-3, with D hard to call. Germline V lookup: CDR1 GTSNPN, CDR2 SVGIG (reference sequence). CDR3 length: 14 amino acids. V lost 0 bases, J lost 3 bases, and 9 bases lay in between.

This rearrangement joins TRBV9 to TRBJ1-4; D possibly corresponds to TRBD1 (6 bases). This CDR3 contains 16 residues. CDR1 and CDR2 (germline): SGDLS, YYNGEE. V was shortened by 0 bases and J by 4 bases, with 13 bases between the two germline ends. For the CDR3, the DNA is TGTGCCAGCAGCGTAGGGGCAGGGGTACTTAATGAAAAACTGTTTTTT. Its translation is CASSVGAGVLNEKLFF.

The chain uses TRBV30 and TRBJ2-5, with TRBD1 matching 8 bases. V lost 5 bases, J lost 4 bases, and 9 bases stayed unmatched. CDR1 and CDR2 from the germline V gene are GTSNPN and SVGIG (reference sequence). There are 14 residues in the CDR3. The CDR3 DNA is TGTGCCTGGGTAGGACAGGGTTGGGGAGAGACCCAGTACTTC. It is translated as CAWVGQGWGETQYF.

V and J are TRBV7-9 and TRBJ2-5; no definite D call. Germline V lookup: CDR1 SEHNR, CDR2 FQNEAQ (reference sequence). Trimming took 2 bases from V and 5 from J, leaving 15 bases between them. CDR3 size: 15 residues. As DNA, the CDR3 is TGTGCCAGCAGCTTAATGGTGGCAGGTTGGGAGACCCAGTACTTC. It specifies CASSLMVAGWETQYF.

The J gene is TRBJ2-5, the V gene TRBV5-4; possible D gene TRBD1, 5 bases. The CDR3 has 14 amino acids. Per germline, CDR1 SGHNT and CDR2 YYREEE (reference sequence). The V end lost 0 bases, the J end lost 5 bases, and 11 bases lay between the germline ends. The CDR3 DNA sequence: TGTGCCAGCAGCTTGGGGGCCAGGGCCGAGACCCAGTACTTC. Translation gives CASSLGARAETQYF. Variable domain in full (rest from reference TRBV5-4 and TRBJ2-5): ETGVTQSPTHLIKTRGQQVTLRCSSQSGHNTVSWYQQALGQGPQFIFQYYREEENGRGNFPPRFSGLQFPNYSSELNVNALELDDSALYLCASSLGARAETQYFGPGTRLLVL.

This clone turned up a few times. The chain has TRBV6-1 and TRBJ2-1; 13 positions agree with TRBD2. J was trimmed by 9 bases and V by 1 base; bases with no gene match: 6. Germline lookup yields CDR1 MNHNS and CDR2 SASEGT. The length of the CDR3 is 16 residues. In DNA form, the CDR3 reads TGTGCCAGCAGTGAAGGCCCAGGACTAGCGGGGGTTGAGCAGTTCTTC. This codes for CASSEGPGLAGVEQFF.

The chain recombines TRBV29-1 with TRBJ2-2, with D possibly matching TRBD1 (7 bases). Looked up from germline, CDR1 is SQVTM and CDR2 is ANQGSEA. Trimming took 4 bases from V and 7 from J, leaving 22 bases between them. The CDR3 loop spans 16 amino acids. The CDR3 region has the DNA TGCAGCGTTGGTATGACACGACCAGGGGGGATCGGGGAGCTGTTTTTT. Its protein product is CSVGMTRPGGIGELFF.

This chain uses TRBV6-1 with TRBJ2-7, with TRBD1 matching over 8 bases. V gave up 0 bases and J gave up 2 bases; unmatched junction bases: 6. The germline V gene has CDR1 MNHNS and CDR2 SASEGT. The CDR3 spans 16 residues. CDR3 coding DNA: TGTGCCAGCAGTGAAGCGGATCCGACAGGGGCCTACGAGCAGTACTTC. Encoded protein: CASSEADPTGAYEQYF.

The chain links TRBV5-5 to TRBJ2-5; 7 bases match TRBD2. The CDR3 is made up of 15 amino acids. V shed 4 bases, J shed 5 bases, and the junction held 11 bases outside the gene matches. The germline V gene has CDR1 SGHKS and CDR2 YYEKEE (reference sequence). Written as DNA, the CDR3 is TGTGCCAGCAGCGATCCGGGACTAAACTCGGAGACCCAGTACTTC. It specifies CASSDPGLNSETQYF.

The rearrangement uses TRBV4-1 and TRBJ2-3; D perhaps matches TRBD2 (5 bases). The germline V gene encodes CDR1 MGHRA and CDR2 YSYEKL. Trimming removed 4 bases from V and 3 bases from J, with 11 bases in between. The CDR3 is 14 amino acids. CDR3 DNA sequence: TGCGCCAGCAGCCGCGAAACTAGTACAGATACGCAGTATTTT. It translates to CASSRETSTDTQYF.

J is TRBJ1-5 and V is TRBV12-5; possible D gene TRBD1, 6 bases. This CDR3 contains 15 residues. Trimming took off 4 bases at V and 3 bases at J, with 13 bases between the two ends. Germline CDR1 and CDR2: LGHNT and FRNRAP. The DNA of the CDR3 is TGTGCTAGTGGTTCCTCCGGGACACCCAATCAGCCCCAGCATTTT. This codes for CASGSSGTPNQPQHF.

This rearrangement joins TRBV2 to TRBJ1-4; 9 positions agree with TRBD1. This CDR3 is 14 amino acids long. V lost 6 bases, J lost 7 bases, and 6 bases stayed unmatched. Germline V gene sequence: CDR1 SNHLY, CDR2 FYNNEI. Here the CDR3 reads CASSGQGLGEKLFF. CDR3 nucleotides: TGTGCCAGCAGCGGACAGGGGCTTGGTGAAAAACTGTTTTTT.

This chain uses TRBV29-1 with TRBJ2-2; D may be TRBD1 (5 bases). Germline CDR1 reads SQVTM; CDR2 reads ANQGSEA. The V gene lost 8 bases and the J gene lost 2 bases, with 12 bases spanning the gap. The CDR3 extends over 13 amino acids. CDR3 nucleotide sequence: TGCAGCTTAAGACAGACTAACACCGGGGAGCTGTTTTTT. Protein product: CSLRQTNTGELFF.

CDR3 sequence reads: CASSFTGTANEKLFF. The CDR3 DNA sequence: TGCGCCAGCAGCTTTACCGGGACAGCGAATGAAAAACTGTTTTTT. The chain couples TRBV5-1 to TRBJ1-4; the match to TRBD1 covers 7 bases. Germline V gene sequence: CDR1 SGHRS, CDR2 YFSETQ. The CDR3 runs to 15 residues. V was pared by 2 bases and J by 5 bases, with 6 bases of the junction left unmatched.

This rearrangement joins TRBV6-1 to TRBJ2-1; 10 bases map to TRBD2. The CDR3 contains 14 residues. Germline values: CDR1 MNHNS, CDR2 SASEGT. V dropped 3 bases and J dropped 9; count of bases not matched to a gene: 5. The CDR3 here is CASSDTSGVIEQFF. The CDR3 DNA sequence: TGTGCCAGCAGTGATACTAGCGGGGTGATTGAGCAGTTCTTC.

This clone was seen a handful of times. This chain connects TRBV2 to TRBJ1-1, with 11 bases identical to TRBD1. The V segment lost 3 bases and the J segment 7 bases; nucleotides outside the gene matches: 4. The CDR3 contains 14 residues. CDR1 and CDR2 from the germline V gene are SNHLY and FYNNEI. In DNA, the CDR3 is TGTGCCAGCAGTGAGGGACAGGGGGTGGGTGAAGCTTTCTTT. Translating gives CASSEGQGVGEAFF.

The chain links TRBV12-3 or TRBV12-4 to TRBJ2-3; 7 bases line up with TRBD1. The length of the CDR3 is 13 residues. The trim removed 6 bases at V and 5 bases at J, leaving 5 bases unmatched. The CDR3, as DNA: TGTGCCAGCAGGAGATACAGGGGAGATACGCAGTATTTT. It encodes CASRRYRGDTQYF.

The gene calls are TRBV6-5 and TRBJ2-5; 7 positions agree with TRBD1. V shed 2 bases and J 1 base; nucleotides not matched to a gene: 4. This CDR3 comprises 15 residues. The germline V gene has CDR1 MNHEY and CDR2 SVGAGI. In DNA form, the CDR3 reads TGTGCCAGCAGTTACCGGGGACAGATCCAAGAGACCCAGTACTTC. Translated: CASSYRGQIQETQYF.

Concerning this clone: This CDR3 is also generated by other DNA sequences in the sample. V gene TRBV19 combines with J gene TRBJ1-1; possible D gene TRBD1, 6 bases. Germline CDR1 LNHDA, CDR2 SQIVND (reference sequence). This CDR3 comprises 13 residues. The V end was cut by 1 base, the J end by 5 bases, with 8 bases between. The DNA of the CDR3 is TGTGCCAGTAGTATAGGCCAGGGGACTGAAGCTTTCTTT. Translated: CASSIGQGTEAFF.

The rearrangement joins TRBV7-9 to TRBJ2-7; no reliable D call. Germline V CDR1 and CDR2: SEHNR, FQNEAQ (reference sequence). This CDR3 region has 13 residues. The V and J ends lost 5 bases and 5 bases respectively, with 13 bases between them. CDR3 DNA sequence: TGTGCCAGCAGCCCCCCCAGGATCGACGAGCAGTACTTC. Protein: CASSPPRIDEQYF. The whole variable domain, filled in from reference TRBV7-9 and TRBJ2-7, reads DTGVSQNPRHKITKRGQNVTFRCDPISEHNRLYWYRQTLGQGPEFLTYFQNEAQLEKSRLLSDRFSAERPKGSFSTLEIQRTEQGDSAMYLCASSPPRIDEQYFGPGTRLTVT.

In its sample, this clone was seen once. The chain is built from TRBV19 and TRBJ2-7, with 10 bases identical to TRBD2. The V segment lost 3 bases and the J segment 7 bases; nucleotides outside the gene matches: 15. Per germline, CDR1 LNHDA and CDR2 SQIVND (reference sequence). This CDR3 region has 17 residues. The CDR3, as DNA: TGTGCCAGTAGTATTGGGCTAGCGGGGGCCAGCTTGAGTGAGCAGTACTTC. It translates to CASSIGLAGASLSEQYF. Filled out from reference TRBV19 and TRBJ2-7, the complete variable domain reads DGGITQSPKYLFRKEGQNVTLSCEQNLNHDAMYWYRQDPGQGLRLIYYSQIVNDFQKGDIAEGYSVSREKKESFPLTVTSAQKNPTAFYLCASSIGLAGASLSEQYFGPGTRLTVT.

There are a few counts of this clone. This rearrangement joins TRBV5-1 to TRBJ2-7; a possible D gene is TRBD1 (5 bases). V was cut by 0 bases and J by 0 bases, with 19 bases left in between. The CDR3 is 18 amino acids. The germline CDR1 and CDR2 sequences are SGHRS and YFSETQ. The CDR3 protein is CASSLDLGLRRASYEQYF. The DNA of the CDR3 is TGCGCCAGCAGCTTGGATCTGGGGCTCCGTAGGGCCTCCTACGAGCAGTACTTC.